The T cell receptor (beta chain) under discussion was sequenced for a study of cytomegalovirus exposure and HLA in healthy donors. Study-level background: Assignment to the Caucasian-associated ancestry cluster applied to approximately 80% of the 300 to 500 genotyped donors.

Points from the study as a whole: Later work found that TCR association rates differed between HLA loci; DRB1 had the most and HLA-C the fewest. As a later analysis showed, a missense DCLRE1C variant was linked to trimming of TCR beta V- and J-genes. Data from an earlier analysis indicated that most TCR beta V segments were productive either about 90% or about 30% of the time.

The PCR had 60 Vbeta and 13 Jbeta primers. This table comes from immunoSEQ multiplex PCR, and its TCRdb copy is limited to in-frame clones, with some not included. The sample has about 120,000 clones; approximately 66% are singletons. As concerns this clone: Its antigen is as yet unknown.

The germline V gene encodes CDR1 MNHEY and CDR2 SVGAGI. After removal of 5 bases from V and 2 bases from J, the junction contained 4 bases not matched to a gene. The CDR3 runs 14 residues. The receptor comes from a woman aged 40 to 50 in good health and CMV-seropositive. The chain has TRBV6-5 and TRBJ1-2, with 8 nucleotides matching TRBD1. Specimen: PBMCs. CDR3 in amino acids: CASSPGQANYGYTF. Written as DNA, the CDR3 is TGTGCCAGCAGTCCGGGACAGGCGAACTATGGCTACACCTTC.